This TCR beta chain was obtained from a study of cytomegalovirus exposure and HLA in healthy donors. 60 Vbeta and 13 Jbeta primers were used in PCR. Profiling relied on immunoSEQ multiplex PCR, and the TCRdb table lists in-frame clones only, not all of them. The listing records some 150,000 clones. Whole-study findings and limits: Reportedly, TCR beta sequences accurately predicted HLA-A and HLA-B alleles in most subjects. In a later analysis, an Asian-associated ancestry cluster reportedly showed fewer N-insertions than the roughly 700-donor mean.

Note on this clone: Its antigen is currently unknown.

The sequenced sample consisted of PBMCs. This receptor was obtained from a woman aged 18-29 years in good health and CMV-seronegative.

This chain's CDR3 is CASSFGPGGVYGYTF. The CDR3 DNA reads as TGTGCCAGCAGCTTTGGGCCAGGGGGCGTCTATGGCTACACCTTC. The genes are TRBV5-6 and TRBJ1-2, with 8 bases lining up with TRBD1. CDR1 is SGHDT, CDR2 YYEEEE, per germline. Trimming at V came to 2 bases and at J to 4 bases, leaving 7 bases not matched to a gene. The CDR3 runs 15 residues.